These 15 T cell receptor beta chains came from one sample sequenced in a study of T cells in Graves' hyperthyroidism and ophthalmopathy (dated by TCRdb to the late 2010s). Receptors were amplified or captured by multiplex PCR. Sequencing was carried out with an Illumina HiSeq 2000. The TCR beta CDR3 regions were amplified from the RNA transcripts. The first round of RT-PCR for the TCR CDR3 was performed with the HTBI primer set and the Qiagen OneStep RT-PCR kit. The raw public data were reprocessed by TCRdb itself: fastp quality trimming at Q25, MiXCR clonotype calling, in-frame beta chains only. Rows matching on CDR3 protein sequence are summarized as one entry with the most common DNA and genes. Present in this sample are over 300,000 distinct CDR3 sequences, around 14% of which were seen just once. The ten largest make up roughly 11% of the sample. Sequencing input: blood. These receptors were taken from a woman aged 60-75 years with Graves' hyperthyroidism.

This clonotype was seen at least ten times. This chain links TRBV13 with TRBJ2-2; TRBD1 matches at 7 bases. The CDR3 extends over 14 amino acids. The germline gives CDR1 PRHDT, CDR2 FYEKMQ (reference sequence). J gave up 4 bases and V 6 bases, and 5 bases lay outside the gene matches. The CDR3 coding sequence is TGTGCCAGCAGTCGGCCAGGGGGCACCGGGGAGCTGTTTTTT. Translation: CASSRPGGTGELFF.

This clonotype was counted ten times or more. The V call is TRBV18, the J call TRBJ1-6; TRBD1 might be the D (6 bases). In germline, CDR1 is KGHSH, CDR2 LQKENI. This CDR3 contains 14 residues. The V gene lost 5 bases and the J gene lost 9 bases, with 14 bases spanning the gap. CDR3 residues: CASSTTDSVSPLHF. The CDR3 DNA reads as TGTGCCAGCTCAACGACGGACAGTGTTTCACCCCTCCACTTT.

This clonotype was seen ten or more times. The chain couples TRBV12-3 or TRBV12-4 to TRBJ2-3; tentative D call: TRBD2 (7 bases). The CDR3 totals 13 residues. V lost 5 bases, J lost 10 bases, and 16 bases lay in between. The CDR3 nucleotides are TGTGCCAGCAGTCCCGAAGGGGGGGAATCGCAGTATTTT. Protein product: CASSPEGGESQYF.

The table lists this clonotype with many counts. V gene TRBV2 combines with J gene TRBJ2-1, with a possible D match to TRBD2 (5 bases). The CDR3 sequence is 13 residues long. Germline V CDR1 and CDR2: SNHLY, FYNNEI. The V end lost 7 bases, the J end lost 6 bases, and 13 bases lay between the germline ends. The CDR3 sequence is CASTGIGINEQFF. The CDR3 DNA reads as TGTGCCAGCACCGGGATCGGGATCAATGAGCAGTTCTTC.

This clonotype came up many times. J is TRBJ1-1 and V is TRBV3-1, with 7 bases aligning to TRBD1. The CDR3 loop spans 13 amino acids. Trimming at V came to 5 bases and at J to 1 base, leaving 1 base not matched to a gene. Germline V gives CDR1 LGHDT, CDR2 YNNKEL (reference sequence). The CDR3 coding sequence is TGTGCCAGCAGCAACAGGGGGAACACTGAAGCTTTCTTT. It yields the protein CASSNRGNTEAFF.

The chain is built from TRBV28 and TRBJ2-2, with D unresolved. The CDR3 has 14 residues. Germline loops: CDR1 MDHEN, CDR2 SYDVKM. Trimming took 2 bases from V and 4 from J, leaving 8 bases between them. The CDR3 bases are TGTGCCAGCAGTTTAAGGCAGACCACCGGGGAGCTGTTTTTT. This encodes CASSLRQTTGELFF.

The V gene is TRBV11-2, the J gene TRBJ1-1, with D perhaps TRBD1 (6 bases). The CDR3 covers 14 residues. The V and J ends lost 6 bases and 1 base respectively, with 12 bases between them. Per the germline V gene, CDR1 is SGHAT and CDR2 is FQNNGV. CDR3: CASSRGRGNTEAFF. The CDR3, as DNA: TGTGCCAGCAGTCGGGGCAGGGGGAACACTGAAGCTTTCTTT. The full variable domain, in which reference TRBV11-2 and TRBJ1-1 provide the parts outside the CDR3, is EAGVAQSPRYKIIEKRQSVAFWCNPISGHATLYWYQQILGQGPKLLIQFQNNGVVDDSQLPKDRFSAERLKGVDSTLKIQPAKLEDSAVYLCASSRGRGNTEAFFGQGTRLTVV.

At least ten counts were recorded for this clonotype. This chain links TRBV18 with TRBJ2-1; 7 nucleotides align to TRBD2. Germline lookup yields CDR1 KGHSH and CDR2 LQKENI. This CDR3 region has 15 residues. The ends lost 1 base at V and 3 bases at J; junction bases unmatched: 3. The CDR3 region is CASSPLLADYNEQFF. CDR3 nucleotide sequence: TGTGCCAGCTCACCACTTCTAGCGGACTACAATGAGCAGTTCTTC.

This clonotype has a count of ten or more. The J gene is TRBJ2-2, the V gene TRBV5-1; D is ambiguous. This CDR3 region has 16 residues. V was pared by 0 bases and J by 4 bases, with 13 bases between. Germline V gene data show CDR1 as SGHRS and CDR2 as YFSETQ. CDR3 sequence reads: CASSLASSVGTGELFF. In DNA, the CDR3 is TGCGCCAGCAGCTTGGCCTCCAGCGTCGGCACCGGGGAGCTGTTTTTT. The whole variable domain, filled in from reference TRBV5-1 and TRBJ2-2, reads KAGVTQTPRYLIKTRGQQVTLSCSPISGHRSVSWYQQTPGQGLQFLFEYFSETQRNKGNFPGRFSGRQFSNSRSEMNVSTLELGDSALYLCASSLASSVGTGELFFGEGSRLTVL.

This clonotype was recorded at least ten times. This chain connects TRBV5-6 to TRBJ2-1; 11 bases are shared with TRBD2. The V gene's germline CDR1 is SGHDT and CDR2 YYEEEE. The CDR3 is 19 residues long. Trimming cost V 3 bases and J 10 bases; bases outside gene matches: 21. The CDR3 DNA follows: TGTGCCAGCAGCTCGTCGGGACGGAGATTTAGCGGGAGGGCCTGGGAGCAGTTCTTC. Amino acid sequence: CASSSSGRRFSGRAWEQFF.

Many counts were recorded for this clonotype. The V and J genes are TRBV7-3 and TRBJ2-3, with 7 bases lining up with TRBD2. The CDR3 loop spans 16 amino acids. The ends lost 1 base at V and 7 bases at J; junction bases unmatched: 11. Germline V gene data show CDR1 as SGHTA and CDR2 as FQGTGA. CDR3 DNA sequence: TGTGCCAGCAGCTTAATGGTGGGAGGGGCGGGGAATACGCAGTATTTT. It codes for CASSLMVGGAGNTQYF.

The chain employs TRBV19 and TRBJ2-7, with 9 bases matching TRBD2. Germline CDR1 LNHDA, CDR2 SQIVND (reference sequence). After removal of 5 bases from V and 1 base from J, the junction contained 3 bases not matched to a gene. The CDR3 contains 14 residues. The CDR3 sequence: CASSASGGSYEQYF. The DNA for the CDR3 is TGTGCCAGTAGTGCCAGCGGGGGGTCCTACGAGCAGTACTTC. Based on the CDR3 plus reference TRBV19 and TRBJ2-7, the full variable domain is DGGITQSPKYLFRKEGQNVTLSCEQNLNHDAMYWYRQDPGQGLRLIYYSQIVNDFQKGDIAEGYSVSREKKESFPLTVTSAQKNPTAFYLCASSASGGSYEQYFGPGTRLTVT.

This clonotype was counted many times. V and J are TRBV5-1 and TRBJ2-3; D is possibly TRBD2 (5 bases). The CDR3 length is 13 residues. Germline assignment: CDR1 SGHRS and CDR2 YFSETQ. V was cut by 5 bases and J by 3 bases, with 10 bases left in between. The CDR3 DNA sequence: TGCGCCAGCAGAGAGGGAGTGACAGATACGCAGTATTTT. This gives the protein CASREGVTDTQYF.

The table lists this clonotype with a few counts. The gene calls are TRBV11-2 and TRBJ2-5; no reliable D call. Germline assignment: CDR1 SGHAT and CDR2 FQNNGV. The V gene lost 3 bases and the J gene lost 2 bases, with 10 bases spanning the gap. CDR3 length equals 14 residues. CDR3 DNA: TGTGCCAGCAGCTTGGGTAAAGTACAAGAGACCCAGTACTTC. This codes for CASSLGKVQETQYF.

CDR3 sequence: CSAMDRGWRETQYF. Written as DNA, the CDR3 is TGCAGTGCTATGGACAGGGGATGGCGGGAGACCCAGTACTTC. The chain couples TRBV20-1 to TRBJ2-5; 9 positions match TRBD1. CDR1 is DFQATT, CDR2 SNEGSKA, per germline (reference sequence). The CDR3 extends over 14 amino acids. The V and J ends lost 4 bases and 5 bases, in that order; junction bases with no gene match: 8.